A single sample is the source of the 22 T cell receptor beta chains below, sequenced in a study of cytomegalovirus exposure and HLA in healthy donors. Vbeta (60) and Jbeta (13) primers were used in the PCR. Profiling relied on immunoSEQ multiplex PCR, and the TCRdb table lists in-frame clones only, not all of them. The sample carries about 190,000 clones, around 79% recorded once. The sample was PBMCs. All receptors come from a woman aged 18-29 years in good health and CMV-seronegative.

This chain links TRBV19 with TRBJ1-1; unclear D gene. With 4 bases removed from V and 3 bases from J, the gap between germline ends came to 15 bases. Germline assignment: CDR1 LNHDA and CDR2 SQIVND (reference sequence). The CDR3 totals 15 residues. The CDR3 spells CASSTLSGWDTEAFF. DNA of the CDR3: TGTGCCAGTAGTACCCTGTCAGGATGGGACACTGAAGCTTTCTTT. The full variable domain, in which reference TRBV19 and TRBJ1-1 provide the parts outside the CDR3, is DGGITQSPKYLFRKEGQNVTLSCEQNLNHDAMYWYRQDPGQGLRLIYYSQIVNDFQKGDIAEGYSVSREKKESFPLTVTSAQKNPTAFYLCASSTLSGWDTEAFFGQGTRLTVV.

This chain links TRBV2 with TRBJ1-6; no definite D call. CDR3 size: 14 residues. CDR1 SNHLY and CDR2 FYNNEI come from the germline V gene. With 8 bases removed from V and 1 base from J, the gap between germline ends came to 9 bases. CDR3 coding DNA: TGTGCCAGCTCAGTTAATTCCTATAATTCACCCCTCCACTTT. Its protein product is CASSVNSYNSPLHF.

The gene calls are TRBV4-2 and TRBJ1-2, with a tentative D call TRBD1 (5 bases). Trimming pared 1 base from V and 8 bases from J, leaving 14 bases between. The CDR3 contains 14 residues. Germline assignment: CDR1 LGHNA and CDR2 YNFKEQ. The CDR3: CASSQVQGEGGYTF. The DNA of the CDR3 is TGTGCCAGCAGCCAAGTTCAAGGGGAAGGAGGCTACACCTTC.

This rearrangement joins TRBV19 to TRBJ1-1; D may be TRBD1 (6 bases). There are 14 residues in the CDR3. The V end was cut by 4 bases, the J end by 0 bases, with 9 bases between. Per the germline V gene, CDR1 is LNHDA and CDR2 is SQIVND (reference sequence). CDR3 DNA: TGTGCCAGTAGTAGGGGGCCGGTGAACACTGAAGCTTTCTTT. Its translation is CASSRGPVNTEAFF.

In its sample, this clone was seen a few times. This chain joins TRBV27 and TRBJ1-1, with D perhaps matching TRBD1 (5 bases). With 4 bases removed from V and 4 bases from J, the gap between germline ends came to 13 bases. This CDR3 is 14 amino acids long. CDR1 is MNHEY and CDR2 is SMNVEV in the germline V gene (reference sequence). The CDR3, as DNA: TGTGCCAGCAGTTGGACACGGGTCCCCACTGAAGCTTTCTTT. Translation: CASSWTRVPTEAFF.

The chain employs TRBV2 and TRBJ2-6, with a tentative D call TRBD1 (5 bases). Germline V gives CDR1 SNHLY, CDR2 FYNNEI. This CDR3 comprises 14 residues. V lost 8 bases and J 2 bases, leaving 10 bases between the germline ends. The CDR3 here is CASAREAGANVLTF. CDR3 nucleotide sequence: TGTGCCAGCGCCAGGGAAGCTGGGGCCAACGTCCTGACTTTC.

V gene TRBV7-2 combines with J gene TRBJ1-2, with 7 bases lining up with TRBD1. The CDR3 consists of 13 residues. V trimming: 3 bases; J trimming: 7 bases; junction bases outside the gene matches: 5. Looked up from germline, CDR1 is SGHTA and CDR2 is FQGNSA. As DNA, the CDR3 is TGTGCCAGCAGCTTCACAGGGGAAGGTGGCTACACCTTC. Amino acids: CASSFTGEGGYTF.

This clone has only a few counts. The chain combines TRBV19 with TRBJ2-5, with D perhaps matching TRBD2 (6 bases). The CDR3 has 14 residues. Trimming took off 7 bases at V and 3 bases at J, with 15 bases between the two ends. Germline CDR1 and CDR2: LNHDA and SQIVND (reference sequence). The CDR3 DNA reads TGTGCCAGTAAGGGGAAAGGCGGGAAAGAGACCCAGTACTTC. Translating gives CASKGKGGKETQYF.

This clone was seen a few times. The J gene is TRBJ1-1, the V gene TRBV10-1; possibly TRBD1 for D (5 bases). The V gene's germline CDR1 is WNHNN and CDR2 SYGVQD (reference sequence). V was shortened by 6 bases and J by 4 bases, with 12 bases between the two germline ends. The CDR3 consists of 13 residues. CDR3 nucleotides: TGCGCCAGCAGCCGAGGACAAATCACTGAAGCTTTCTTT. Protein sequence: CASSRGQITEAFF.

This rearrangement joins TRBV19 to TRBJ1-1; tentatively, D is TRBD1 (6 bases). Per the germline V gene, CDR1 is LNHDA and CDR2 is SQIVND (reference sequence). V lost 9 bases and J lost 4, with 18 bases in between. CDR3 size: 14 residues. This CDR3 is CASRTGTSVTEAFF. In DNA form, the CDR3 reads TGTGCCAGCAGAACTGGGACATCCGTCACTGAAGCTTTCTTT.

V usage is TRBV2 and J usage is TRBJ2-4; D is possibly TRBD2 (6 bases). The germline CDR1 and CDR2 sequences are SNHLY and FYNNEI. The CDR3 runs to 14 residues. Trimming took off 7 bases at V and 2 bases at J, with 12 bases between the two ends. For the CDR3, the DNA is TGTGCCAGCACCCCCGGAGGGACCAAAAACATTCAGTACTTC. Translating gives CASTPGGTKNIQYF.

The V call is TRBV20-1, the J call TRBJ2-5, with D uncertain. Germline CDR1 DFQATT, CDR2 SNEGSKA (reference sequence). This CDR3 has 11 amino acids. Trimming cost V 5 bases and J 4 bases, with 8 bases left between them. In DNA, the CDR3 is TGCAGTGCTCAATCAGTAGAGACCCAGTACTTC. Protein sequence: CSAQSVETQYF.

The V call is TRBV9, the J call TRBJ2-2; 11 nucleotides match TRBD2. Germline loops: CDR1 SGDLS, CDR2 YYNGEE. V trimming: 0 bases; J trimming: 5 bases; junction bases outside the gene matches: 0. The CDR3 runs 15 residues. The DNA of the CDR3 is TGTGCCAGCAGCGTAGGACTAGCGGGAACCGGGGAGCTGTTTTTT. Encoded protein: CASSVGLAGTGELFF. The full variable domain, in which reference TRBV9 and TRBJ2-2 provide the parts outside the CDR3, is DSGVTQTPKHLITATGQRVTLRCSPRSGDLSVYWYQQSLDQGLQFLIQYYNGEERAKGNILERFSAQQFPDLHSELNLSSLELGDSALYFCASSVGLAGTGELFFGEGSRLTVL.

The rearrangement joins TRBV6-5 to TRBJ2-5; 12 nucleotides agree with TRBD2. This CDR3 region has 15 residues. Germline V lookup: CDR1 MNHEY, CDR2 SVGAGI. After removal of 4 bases from V and 5 bases from J, the junction contained 5 bases not matched to a gene. This chain's CDR3 is CASSSSGGASETQYF. CDR3 bases: TGTGCCAGCAGTTCTAGCGGGGGGGCCTCGGAGACCCAGTACTTC.

The gene calls are TRBV18 and TRBJ2-2; TRBD2 might be the D (6 bases). CDR3 length: 13 residues. Deletions cut 4 bases from V and 6 bases from J, with 9 bases between. Per germline, CDR1 KGHSH and CDR2 LQKENI. CDR3 sequence: CASSRGEAGELFF. CDR3 DNA: TGTGCCAGCTCACGCGGGGAGGCCGGGGAGCTGTTTTTT.

The chain joins TRBV10-2 to TRBJ2-7; 9 nucleotides match TRBD2. V lost 6 bases and J lost 3; bases outside the gene matches: 9. The CDR3 length is 15 residues. The germline V gene has CDR1 WSHSY and CDR2 SAAADI. CDR3 nucleotide sequence: TGCGCCAGCAGCTTCGCTACGACTAGCGGCTACGAGCAGTACTTC. It encodes CASSFATTSGYEQYF.

The genes are TRBV7-9 and TRBJ1-2, with a tentative D call TRBD1 (5 bases). Between the trimmed V and J ends, which lost 3 bases and 11 bases, there was a span of 16 bases. CDR1 and CDR2 (germline): SEHNR, FQNEAQ (reference sequence). This CDR3 region has 13 residues. The CDR3 bases are TGTGCCAGCAGCTTTTACGCCCGGGACTATTACACCTTC. It specifies CASSFYARDYYTF. Combining the CDR3 with reference TRBV7-9 and TRBJ1-2 gives the whole variable domain DTGVSQNPRHKITKRGQNVTFRCDPISEHNRLYWYRQTLGQGPEFLTYFQNEAQLEKSRLLSDRFSAERPKGSFSTLEIQRTEQGDSAMYLCASSFYARDYYTFGSGTRLTVV.

This clone has just one count. The rearrangement links TRBV10-3 to TRBJ2-7; D unresolved. The CDR3 covers 12 residues. Germline CDR1 and CDR2: ENHRY and SYGVKD. Trimming left V 11 bases short and J 2 bases short, with 13 bases between. The chain's CDR3 is CASSPGPYEQYF. DNA for the CDR3: TGTGCCTCATCACCGGGTCCCTACGAGCAGTACTTC.

This chain links TRBV7-8 with TRBJ1-2, with 11 nucleotides matching TRBD1. The CDR3 has 16 residues. Germline values: CDR1 SGHVS, CDR2 FQNEAQ. J lost 4 bases, V lost 1 base, and 5 bases had no gene match. The CDR3 region is CASSLGTGGDIYGYTF. The CDR3 coding sequence is TGTGCCAGCAGCTTAGGGACAGGGGGCGATATCTATGGCTACACCTTC.

The chain carries TRBV2 and TRBJ2-1; 7 nucleotides align to TRBD1. V shed 7 bases, J shed 2 bases, and the junction held 8 bases outside the gene matches. The CDR3 runs to 15 residues. Germline V CDR1 and CDR2: SNHLY, FYNNEI. For the CDR3, the DNA is TGTGCCAGCACCCCAGACGGGACAGCCTACAATGAGCAGTTCTTC. This translates into CASTPDGTAYNEQFF.

For the CDR3, the DNA is TGTGCCAGCAGTTGGGACTCGGCTAATGAAAAACTGTTTTTT. As protein: CASSWDSANEKLFF. The chain has TRBV6-5 and TRBJ1-4, with D possibly matching TRBD1 (5 bases). Trimming cost V 4 bases and J 3 bases, with 9 bases left between them. This CDR3 is 14 amino acids long. Germline assignment: CDR1 MNHEY and CDR2 SVGAGI.

This sequence joins TRBV4-2 and TRBJ2-7; D might be TRBD1 (5 bases). The CDR3 covers 18 residues. Between the trimmed V and J ends, which lost 0 bases and 0 bases, there was a span of 18 bases. Per the germline V gene, CDR1 is LGHNA and CDR2 is YNFKEQ. The CDR3 spells CASSQDRAGSHISYEQYF. The CDR3, as DNA: TGTGCCAGCAGCCAAGATCGGGCAGGGTCTCACATCTCCTACGAGCAGTACTTC.